One T cell receptor (beta chain) is described in this entry. The sample comes from a study of blood T cell repertoires in COVID-19. In the study overall: COVID-19 samples collected from the United States, Italy and Spain covered acute and convalescent phases. From T cells, B-cell-depleted T cells, or PBMCs came the material, which was cDNA or gDNA.

There are 16 residues in the CDR3. V lost 2 bases and J lost 4; bases outside the gene matches: 10. Germline V gene sequence: CDR1 SGHRS, CDR2 YFSETQ. Only in-frame clones appear in the TCRdb table, and some are missing; sequencing was by immunoSEQ multiplex PCR. This sample carries 150,000 to 200,000 clones, approximately 73% of them seen once, and the ten largest clones take 17%. The sequenced material came from PBMCs or T cells enriched from blood (not recorded which). The chain has TRBV5-1 and TRBJ2-3; 7 nucleotides line up with TRBD1. This clonotype was obtained from a woman between 50 and 59 years old with acute COVID-19. Here the CDR3 DNA reads TGCGCCAGCAGCTTTGCTTCAGGGGGTTTAGCAGATACGCAGTATTTT. This encodes CASSFASGGLADTQYF.